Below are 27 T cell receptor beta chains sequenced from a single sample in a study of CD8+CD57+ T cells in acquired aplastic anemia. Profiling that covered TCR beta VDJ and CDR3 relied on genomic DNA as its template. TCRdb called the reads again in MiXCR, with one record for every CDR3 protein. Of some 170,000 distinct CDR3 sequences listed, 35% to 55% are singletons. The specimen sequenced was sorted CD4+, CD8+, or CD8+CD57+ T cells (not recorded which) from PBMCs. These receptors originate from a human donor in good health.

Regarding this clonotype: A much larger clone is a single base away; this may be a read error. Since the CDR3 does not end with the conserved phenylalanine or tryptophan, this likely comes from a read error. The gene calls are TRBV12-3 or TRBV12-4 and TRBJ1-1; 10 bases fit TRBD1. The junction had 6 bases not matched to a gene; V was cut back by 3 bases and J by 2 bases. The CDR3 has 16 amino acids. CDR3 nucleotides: TGTGCCAGCAGTTTTGGGACAGGGGCCCTTAACACTGAAGCTTTCCTT. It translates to CASSFGTGALNTEAFL.

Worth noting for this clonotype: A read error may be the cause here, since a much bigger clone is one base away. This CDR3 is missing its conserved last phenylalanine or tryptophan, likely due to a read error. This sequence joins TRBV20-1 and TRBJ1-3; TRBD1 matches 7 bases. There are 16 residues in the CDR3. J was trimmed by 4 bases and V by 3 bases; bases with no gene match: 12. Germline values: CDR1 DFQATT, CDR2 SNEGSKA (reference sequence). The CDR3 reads CSASSPPHRGGNTIYS. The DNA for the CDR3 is TGCAGTGCTAGTAGTCCCCCGCACAGGGGAGGAAACACCATATATTCT.

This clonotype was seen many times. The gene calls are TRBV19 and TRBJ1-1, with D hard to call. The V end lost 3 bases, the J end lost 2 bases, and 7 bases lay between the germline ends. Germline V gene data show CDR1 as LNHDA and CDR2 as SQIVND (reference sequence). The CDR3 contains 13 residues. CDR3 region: CASSIRDNTEAFF. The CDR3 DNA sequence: TGTGCCAGTAGTATTAGGGATAACACTGAAGCTTTCTTT.

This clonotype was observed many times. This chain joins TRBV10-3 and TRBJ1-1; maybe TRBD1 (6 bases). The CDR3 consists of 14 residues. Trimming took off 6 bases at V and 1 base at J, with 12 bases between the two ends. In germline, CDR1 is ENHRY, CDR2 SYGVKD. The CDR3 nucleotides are TGTGCCATCAGACAGGGAACCTCGAACACTGAAGCTTTCTTT. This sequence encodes CAIRQGTSNTEAFF.

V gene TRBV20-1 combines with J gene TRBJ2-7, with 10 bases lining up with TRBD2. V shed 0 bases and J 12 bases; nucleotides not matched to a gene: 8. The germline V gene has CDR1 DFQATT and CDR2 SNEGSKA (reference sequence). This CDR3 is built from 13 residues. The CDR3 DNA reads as TGCAGTGCTAGAGAAAGCGGGGGGGCCTTCCGGTACTTC. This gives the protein CSARESGGAFRYF.

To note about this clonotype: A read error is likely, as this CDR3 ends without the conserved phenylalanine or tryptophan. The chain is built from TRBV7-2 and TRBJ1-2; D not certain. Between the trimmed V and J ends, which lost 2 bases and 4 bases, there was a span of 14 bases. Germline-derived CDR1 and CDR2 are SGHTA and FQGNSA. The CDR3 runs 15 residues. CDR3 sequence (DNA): TGTGCCAGCAGCTTATTGGGAGGCAAAACCTATGGCTACACCCTC. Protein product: CASSLLGGKTYGYTL.

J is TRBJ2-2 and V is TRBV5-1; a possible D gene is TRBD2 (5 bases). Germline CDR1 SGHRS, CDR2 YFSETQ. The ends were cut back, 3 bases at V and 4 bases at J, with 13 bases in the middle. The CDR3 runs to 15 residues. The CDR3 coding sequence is TGCGCCAGCAGCTACGCTATGGGGAGCACCGGGGAGCTGTTTTTT. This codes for CASSYAMGSTGELFF.

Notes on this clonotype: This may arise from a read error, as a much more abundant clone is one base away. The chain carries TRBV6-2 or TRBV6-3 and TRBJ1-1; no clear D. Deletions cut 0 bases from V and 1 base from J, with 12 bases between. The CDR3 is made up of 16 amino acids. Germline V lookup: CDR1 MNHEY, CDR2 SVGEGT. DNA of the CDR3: TGTGCCAGCAGTTACTCGTCTGCCATCCAGAACACTGAAGCTTTCTTT. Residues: CASSYSSAIQNTEAFF.

The CDR3 coding sequence is TGTGCCAGTTCCGGACAGGGAGGCGGTCAGCCCCAGCATTTT. Its protein is CASSGQGGGQPQHF. The gene calls are TRBV19 and TRBJ1-5, with 8 bases aligning to TRBD1. Germline lookup yields CDR1 LNHDA and CDR2 SQIVND (reference sequence). The CDR3 sequence is 14 residues long. V shed 8 bases and J 6 bases; nucleotides not matched to a gene: 9. Variable domain in full (rest from reference TRBV19 and TRBJ1-5): DGGITQSPKYLFRKEGQNVTLSCEQNLNHDAMYWYRQDPGQGLRLIYYSQIVNDFQKGDIAEGYSVSREKKESFPLTVTSAQKNPTAFYLCASSGQGGGQPQHFGDGTRLSIL.

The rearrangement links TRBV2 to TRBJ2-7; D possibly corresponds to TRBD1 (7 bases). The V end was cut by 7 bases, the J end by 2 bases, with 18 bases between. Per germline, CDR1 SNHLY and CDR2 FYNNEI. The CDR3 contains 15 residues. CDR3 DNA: TGTGCCAGCACCTCTAGCGTGAGGGGGCCCTACGAGCAGTACTTC. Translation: CASTSSVRGPYEQYF.

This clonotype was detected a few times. This chain's CDR3 is CATSDPAGTGGEQFF. As DNA, the CDR3 is TGTGCCACCAGTGACCCCGCCGGGACCGGAGGTGAGCAGTTCTTC. This chain links TRBV24-1 with TRBJ2-1, with D perhaps given as TRBD1 or TRBD2 (5 bases each). The CDR3 runs to 15 residues. Per the germline V gene, CDR1 is KGHDR and CDR2 is SFDVKD. The V end lost 4 bases, the J end lost 9 bases, and 18 bases lay between the germline ends.

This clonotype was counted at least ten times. CDR3 sequence reads: CASSVGGARAYGYTF. CDR3 bases: TGTGCCAGCAGTGTTGGGGGGGCTAGGGCATATGGCTACACCTTC. This chain connects TRBV2 to TRBJ1-2; possible D gene TRBD1, 6 bases. The germline CDR1 and CDR2 sequences are SNHLY and FYNNEI. V dropped 4 bases and J dropped 5 bases, with 17 bases sitting between them. The CDR3 is 15 amino acids.

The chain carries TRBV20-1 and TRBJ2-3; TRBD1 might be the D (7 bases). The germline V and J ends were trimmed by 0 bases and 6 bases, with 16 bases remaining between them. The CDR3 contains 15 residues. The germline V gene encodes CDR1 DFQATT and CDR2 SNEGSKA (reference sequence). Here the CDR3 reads CSARDYGRGEDTQYF. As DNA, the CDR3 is TGCAGTGCTAGAGATTATGGCAGGGGGGAGGATACGCAGTATTTT.

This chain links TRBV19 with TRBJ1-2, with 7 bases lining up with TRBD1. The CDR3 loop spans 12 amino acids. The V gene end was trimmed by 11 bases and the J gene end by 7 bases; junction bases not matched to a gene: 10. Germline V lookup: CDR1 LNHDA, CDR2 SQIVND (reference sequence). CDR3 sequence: CAALQGGGGYTF. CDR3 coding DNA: TGTGCCGCCCTCCAGGGGGGAGGTGGCTACACCTTC.

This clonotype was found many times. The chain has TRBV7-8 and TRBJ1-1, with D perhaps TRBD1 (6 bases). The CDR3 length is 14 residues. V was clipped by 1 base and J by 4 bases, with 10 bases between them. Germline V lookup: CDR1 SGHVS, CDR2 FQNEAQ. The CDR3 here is CASSLVGGATEAFF. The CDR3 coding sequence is TGTGCCAGCAGCTTAGTGGGGGGGGCCACTGAAGCTTTCTTT.

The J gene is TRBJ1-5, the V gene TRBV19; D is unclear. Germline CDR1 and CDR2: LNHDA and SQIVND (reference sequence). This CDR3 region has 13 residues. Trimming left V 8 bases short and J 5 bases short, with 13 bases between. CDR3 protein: CASASRLDQPQHF. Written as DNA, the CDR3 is TGTGCCAGTGCTTCCCGGCTGGATCAGCCCCAGCATTTT.

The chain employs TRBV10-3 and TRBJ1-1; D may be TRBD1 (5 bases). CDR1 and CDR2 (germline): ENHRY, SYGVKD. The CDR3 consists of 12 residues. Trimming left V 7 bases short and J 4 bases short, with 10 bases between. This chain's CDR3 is CAINEQGTEAFF. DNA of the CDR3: TGTGCCATCAACGAGCAGGGCACTGAAGCTTTCTTT.

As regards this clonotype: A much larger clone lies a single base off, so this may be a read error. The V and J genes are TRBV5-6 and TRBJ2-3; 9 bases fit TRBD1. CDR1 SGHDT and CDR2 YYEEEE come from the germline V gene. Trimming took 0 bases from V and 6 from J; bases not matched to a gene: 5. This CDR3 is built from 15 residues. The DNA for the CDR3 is TGTGCCAGCAGCTTGGGGGACAGGGTCTCTGATACGCAGTATTTT. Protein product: CASSLGDRVSDTQYF.

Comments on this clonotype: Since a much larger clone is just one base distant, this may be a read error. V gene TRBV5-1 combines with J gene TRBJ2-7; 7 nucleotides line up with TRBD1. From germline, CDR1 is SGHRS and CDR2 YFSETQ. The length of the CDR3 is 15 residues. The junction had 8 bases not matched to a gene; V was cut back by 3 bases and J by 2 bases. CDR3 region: CASSSTGDRTYEQYF. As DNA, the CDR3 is TGCGCCAGCAGCTCTACAGGGGATAGGACCTACGAGCAGTACTTC.

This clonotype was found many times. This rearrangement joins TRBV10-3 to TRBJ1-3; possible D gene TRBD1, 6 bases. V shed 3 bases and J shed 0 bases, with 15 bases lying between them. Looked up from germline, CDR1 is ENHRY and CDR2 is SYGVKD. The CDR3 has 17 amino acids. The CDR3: CAISDWGGQTSGNTIYF. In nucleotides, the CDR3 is TGTGCCATCAGTGACTGGGGGGGCCAGACCTCTGGAAACACCATATATTTT.

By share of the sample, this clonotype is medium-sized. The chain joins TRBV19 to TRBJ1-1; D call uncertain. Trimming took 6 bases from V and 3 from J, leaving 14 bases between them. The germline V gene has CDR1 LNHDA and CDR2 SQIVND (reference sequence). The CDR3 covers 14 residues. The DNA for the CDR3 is TGTGCCAGTAGCCTCCCCTGGGCGGACACTGAAGCTTTCTTT. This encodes CASSLPWADTEAFF.

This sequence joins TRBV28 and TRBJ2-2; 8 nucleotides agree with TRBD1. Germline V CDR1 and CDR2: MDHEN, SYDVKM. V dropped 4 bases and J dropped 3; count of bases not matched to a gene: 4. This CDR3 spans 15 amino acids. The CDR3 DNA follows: TGTGCCAGCAGTTCTGGACAGGGAGACACCGGGGAGCTGTTTTTT. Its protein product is CASSSGQGDTGELFF.

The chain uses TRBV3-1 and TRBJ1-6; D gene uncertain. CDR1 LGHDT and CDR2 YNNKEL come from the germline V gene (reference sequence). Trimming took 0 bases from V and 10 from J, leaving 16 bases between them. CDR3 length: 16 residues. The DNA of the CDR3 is TGTGCCAGCAGCCAAGATTTCGAAATAAAGGACTCACCCCTCCACTTT. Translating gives CASSQDFEIKDSPLHF. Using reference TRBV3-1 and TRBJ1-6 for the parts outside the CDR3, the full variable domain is DTAVSQTPKYLVTQMGNDKSIKCEQNLGHDTMYWYKQDSKKFLKIMFSYNNKELIINETVPNRFSPKSPDKAHLNLHINSLELGDSAVYFCASSQDFEIKDSPLHFGNGTRLTVT.

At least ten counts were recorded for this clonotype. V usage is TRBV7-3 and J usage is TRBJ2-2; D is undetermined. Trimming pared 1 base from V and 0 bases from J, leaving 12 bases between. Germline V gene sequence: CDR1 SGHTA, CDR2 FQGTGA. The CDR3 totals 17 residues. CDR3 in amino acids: CASSLKGFGANTGELFF. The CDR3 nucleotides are TGTGCCAGCAGCTTAAAAGGATTTGGGGCGAACACCGGGGAGCTGTTTTTT.

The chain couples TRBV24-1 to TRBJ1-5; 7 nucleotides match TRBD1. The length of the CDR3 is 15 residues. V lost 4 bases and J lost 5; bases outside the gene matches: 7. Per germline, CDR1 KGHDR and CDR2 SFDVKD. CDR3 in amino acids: CATSELGGADQPQHF. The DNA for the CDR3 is TGTGCCACCAGTGAATTAGGGGGCGCGGATCAGCCCCAGCATTTT.

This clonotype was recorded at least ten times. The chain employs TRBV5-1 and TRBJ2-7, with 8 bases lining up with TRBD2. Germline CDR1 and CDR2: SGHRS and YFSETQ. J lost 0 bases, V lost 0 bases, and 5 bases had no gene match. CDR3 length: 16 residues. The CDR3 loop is CASSLASAGGSYEQYF. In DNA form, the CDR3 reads TGCGCCAGCAGCTTGGCCTCGGCGGGGGGCTCCTACGAGCAGTACTTC.

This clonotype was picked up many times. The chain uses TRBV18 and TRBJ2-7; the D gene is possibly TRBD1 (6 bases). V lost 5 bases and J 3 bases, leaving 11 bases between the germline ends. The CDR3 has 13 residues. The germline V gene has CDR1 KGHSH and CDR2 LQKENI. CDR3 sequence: CASSSDSLYEQYF. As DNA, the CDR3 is TGTGCCAGCTCATCGGACAGCCTCTACGAGCAGTACTTC.